This paragraph covers one TCR beta chain sequence. The clone's antigen remains unknown. No much larger clonotype is one base removed from it; base qualities were not supplied. TCRbeta CDR3 regions were amplified from genomic DNA by means of the immunoSEQ Assay, a bias-controlled multiplex PCR. From the authors' description of their analysis: Nucleated cell counts per sample were estimated from amplification of reference gene primers within the assay. To quantify the absolute abundance of each unique TCRbeta CDR3 rearrangement, sequence reads were collapsed and filtered. For each sample, productive Simpson clonality was calculated as the square root of Simpson's diversity index over productive rearrangements. As stored in TCRdb, this immuneACCESS dataset retains in-frame rearrangements with V and J assigned. A fraction of the clones does not appear; measured against another copy, unresolved V genes explain less than half of the discrepancy, and the remainder lacks a known reason. Clonal size and the V and J genes are those of that table, whereas D and trimming came from the DNA. Present in this sample are roughly 72,000 clones, 88% of which were seen just once. The ten top clones hold around 40% of the sample.

This entry is derived from a study of blood T cell repertoires in COVID-19 (dated by TCRdb to 2020 to 2022). At the level of the whole study: Collaborator samples came from the United States, Italy and Spain and covered acute and convalescent phases of COVID-19. The prospective study material was composed of cDNA or gDNA derived from T cells, B-cell-depleted T cells, or PBMCs. The dataset comprised deeply sampled blood TCRbeta repertoires from subjects exposed to, actively infected with, or recovered from COVID-19. A freely available public database, intended as a resource for researchers studying the immune response to SARS-CoV-2, is where the repertoires were released. Samples came from the ongoing ImmuneRACE study (first 160 participants) plus 1,254 subjects from 6 global collaborators. The sample metadata nearly always contained a de-identified subject ID, COVID-19 status, age in years and sex. HLA class I and class II types, where available, came from metadata supplied by the sample provider rather than from assay-based typing.

Via the germline V gene (reference sequence), CDR1 is GTSNPN and CDR2 SVGIG. The CDR3 covers 15 residues, taking in both the cysteine and the phenylalanine. Of the read, only the CDR3 DNA is kept; its 45 bases are in frame from base 1. The V and J ends are trimmed by 4 bases and 2 bases, leaving 18 bases between them. The collaborating institutions used their own protocols to collect whole blood in K2EDTA tubes. Collaborator samples were shipped for TCRbeta analysis as frozen whole blood, isolated PBMCs, or DNA extracted from either sample type. Summary of the overall study and its limitations: Clinical and demographic metadata were provided uncurated, with the amount varying by source and participant.

The sequencing sample was made of peripheral blood. The clonotype was recovered from a human donor in a cohort sampled during active COVID-19. The sequence is built from TRBV30 and TRBJ2-7; the best D guess is TRBD1, with 5 bases matching. The nucleotide sequence is given as TGTGCCTGGATCTCTAAGGGGCGCGATGCCTACGAGCAGTACTTC. The translation is CAWISKGRDAYEQYF.